Following are 18 T cell receptor beta chains from one sample sequenced in a study of shared clonotypes between healthy human individuals. Repertoires were generated with immunoSEQ multiplex PCR, while TCRdb's copy carries only in-frame clones and drops some. The repertoire includes roughly 570,000 clones, 95% to 98% of them detected once, and 0.3% sits in the top ten. CD45RO-negative CD8 cells positively selected for CCR7 made up the naive population, which excluded terminally differentiated effector memory CD45RA+ cells. The sample comprised naive CD8+ T cells sorted from blood. These receptors were taken from a man aged 25-45 years in good health.

This rearrangement joins TRBV27 to TRBJ1-5, with 7 bases lining up with TRBD1. Germline CDR1 is MNHEY and CDR2 is SMNVEV (reference sequence). This CDR3 has 14 amino acids. Trimming removed 2 bases from V and 9 bases from J; junction bases left unmatched: 7. The CDR3 region is CASSLATGVLPQHF. CDR3 nucleotide sequence: TGTGCCAGCAGTTTAGCAACAGGGGTGTTGCCCCAGCATTTT.

V is TRBV13 and J is TRBJ2-7, with D hard to call. Germline V CDR1 and CDR2: PRHDT, FYEKMQ (reference sequence). Trimming removed 4 bases from V and 5 bases from J, with 9 bases in between. The CDR3 is 12 residues long. DNA of the CDR3: TGTGCCAGCAGCTCAGAGTACCACGAGCAGTACTTC. The encoded protein is CASSSEYHEQYF.

V and J are TRBV29-1 and TRBJ2-5, with D possibly called TRBD1 or TRBD2 (6 bases each). The CDR3 runs to 14 residues. V lost 6 bases and J 5 bases, leaving 19 bases between the germline ends. The germline CDR1 and CDR2 sequences are SQVTM and ANQGSEA. The CDR3 nucleotides read TGCAGCGTCGCGGGACATGTGCGAGGGGAGACCCAGTACTTC. Translation gives CSVAGHVRGETQYF.

This clone was recorded only once. The chain recombines TRBV25-1 with TRBJ1-2; TRBD1 agrees at 9 bases. This CDR3 is 12 amino acids long. After removal of 4 bases from V and 8 bases from J, the junction contained 2 bases not matched to a gene. CDR1 MGHDK and CDR2 SYGVNS come from the germline V gene. The CDR3: CASSVQGAGYTF. For the CDR3, the DNA is TGTGCCAGCAGTGTACAGGGGGCGGGCTACACCTTC.

J is TRBJ2-1 and V is TRBV7-7; 7 positions agree with TRBD1. CDR1 is SSHAT, CDR2 FNYEAQ, per germline (reference sequence). V was clipped by 6 bases and J by 6 bases; unmatched bases: 5. The CDR3 is 13 residues long. The DNA for the CDR3 is TGTGCCAGCAGTCTACAGGGGTCCAATGAGCAGTTCTTC. It encodes CASSLQGSNEQFF.

CDR3 sequence (DNA): TGTGCCAGCAGCTTAGCCCTAAACATTCAGTACTTC. Its translation: CASSLALNIQYF. The rearrangement links TRBV7-9 to TRBJ2-4, with D unclear. Germline V gene lookup returns CDR1 SEHNR and CDR2 FQNEAQ (reference sequence). V was cut by 0 bases and J by 6 bases, with 3 bases left in between. This CDR3 region has 12 residues.

J is TRBJ2-1 and V is TRBV4-1; D gene unclear. Germline V gene sequence: CDR1 MGHRA, CDR2 YSYEKL. The CDR3 loop spans 13 amino acids. Trimming removed 4 bases at V and 3 bases at J, with 7 bases between. The chain's CDR3 is CASSPGGYNEQFF. As DNA, the CDR3 is TGCGCCAGCAGCCCCGGCGGCTACAATGAGCAGTTCTTC.

The chain links TRBV29-1 to TRBJ2-2, with D perhaps matching TRBD1 (6 bases). In germline, CDR1 is SQVTM, CDR2 ANQGSEA. The CDR3 runs to 14 residues. Trimming cost V 8 bases and J 1 base, with 14 bases left between them. The DNA of the CDR3 is TGCAGCCCTGGGACAATCCAGAACACCGGGGAGCTGTTTTTT. Amino acids: CSPGTIQNTGELFF.

Comment on this clone: This specimen includes other DNA sequences encoding the same CDR3. The V and J genes are TRBV27 and TRBJ2-7; no reliable D call. This CDR3 has 12 amino acids. Germline assignment: CDR1 MNHEY and CDR2 SMNVEV (reference sequence). The ends were cut back, 3 bases at V and 3 bases at J, with 6 bases in the middle. CDR3 sequence reads: CASSLSGYEQYF. In DNA form, the CDR3 reads TGTGCCAGCAGTTTGTCAGGCTACGAGCAGTACTTC.

The CDR3 here is CASSLDSEKLFF. The DNA for the CDR3 is TGTGCCAGCAGTTTAGACTCGGAAAAACTGTTTTTT. This chain uses TRBV28 with TRBJ1-4; D ambiguous. This CDR3 comprises 12 residues. Germline lookup yields CDR1 MDHEN and CDR2 SYDVKM. V was shortened by 2 bases and J by 8 bases, with 6 bases between the two germline ends.

The chain links TRBV10-3 to TRBJ1-1, with a weak D call TRBD1 (5 bases). CDR3 length equals 15 residues. Trimming took off 0 bases at V and 0 bases at J, with 8 bases between the two ends. Germline lookup yields CDR1 ENHRY and CDR2 SYGVKD. CDR3 in amino acids: CAISESGAVNTEAFF. CDR3 nucleotides: TGTGCCATCAGTGAGTCCGGGGCAGTGAACACTGAAGCTTTCTTT.

The genes are TRBV27 and TRBJ2-7; 10 bases agree with TRBD1. This CDR3 contains 15 residues. From germline, CDR1 is MNHEY and CDR2 SMNVEV (reference sequence). V shed 4 bases and J 5 bases; nucleotides not matched to a gene: 8. CDR3 sequence: CASSYSGTGVHEQYF. For the CDR3, the DNA is TGTGCCAGCAGTTATTCCGGGACAGGGGTCCACGAGCAGTACTTC.

The gene calls are TRBV29-1 and TRBJ2-2, with D possibly TRBD1 on 6 matching bases. Germline V gives CDR1 SQVTM, CDR2 ANQGSEA. The CDR3 is 12 residues long. The V end lost 7 bases, the J end lost 7 bases, and 13 bases lay between the germline ends. DNA of the CDR3: TGCAGCGCAGGGGATAGAGACGGGGAGCTGTTTTTT. This translates into CSAGDRDGELFF.

To note about this clone: Additional DNA sequences in this sample encode the identical CDR3. The chain combines TRBV11-2 with TRBJ2-7, with a possible D match to TRBD2 (6 bases). The CDR3 sequence is 14 residues long. Looked up from germline, CDR1 is SGHAT and CDR2 is FQNNGV. The V and J ends lost 2 bases and 1 base respectively, with 9 bases between them. DNA of the CDR3: TGTGCCAGCAGCTTATCGGGACTTTCCTACGAGCAGTACTTC. Its translation is CASSLSGLSYEQYF.

This chain joins TRBV5-4 and TRBJ2-7; D is uncertain. V was pared by 0 bases and J by 0 bases, with 13 bases between. This CDR3 is built from 16 residues. Germline V gene data show CDR1 as SGHNT and CDR2 as YYREEE (reference sequence). In DNA form, the CDR3 reads TGTGCCAGCAGCTTGGAAGGTGAAACAGCCTCCTACGAGCAGTACTTC. Its protein product is CASSLEGETASYEQYF. Drawing the rest from reference TRBV5-4 and TRBJ2-7, the complete variable domain is ETGVTQSPTHLIKTRGQQVTLRCSSQSGHNTVSWYQQALGQGPQFIFQYYREEENGRGNFPPRFSGLQFPNYSSELNVNALELDDSALYLCASSLEGETASYEQYFGPGTRLTVT.

The V gene is TRBV4-3, the J gene TRBJ1-1; the D gene is possibly TRBD1 (5 bases). The CDR3 consists of 13 residues. From germline, CDR1 is LGHNA and CDR2 YSLEER. V lost 4 bases and J lost 3, with 9 bases in between. CDR3 sequence reads: CASSPGPYTEAFF. In DNA, the CDR3 is TGCGCCAGCAGCCCGGGACCCTACACTGAAGCTTTCTTT.

The chain employs TRBV27 and TRBJ2-1; perhaps TRBD2 as D (6 bases). The germline CDR1 and CDR2 sequences are MNHEY and SMNVEV (reference sequence). This CDR3 comprises 13 residues. The V and J ends lost 3 bases and 6 bases respectively, with 9 bases between them. The CDR3 coding sequence is TGTGCCAGCAGTTTTGGAGGGGCCAATGAGCAGTTCTTC. Residues: CASSFGGANEQFF.

The chain links TRBV5-6 to TRBJ1-5; D not certain. Germline V gene lookup returns CDR1 SGHDT and CDR2 YYEEEE. This CDR3 is 12 amino acids long. The V gene lost 4 bases and the J gene lost 1 base, with 3 bases spanning the gap. Here the CDR3 reads CASSRSNQPQHF. For the CDR3, the DNA is TGTGCCAGCAGCCGAAGCAATCAGCCCCAGCATTTT.